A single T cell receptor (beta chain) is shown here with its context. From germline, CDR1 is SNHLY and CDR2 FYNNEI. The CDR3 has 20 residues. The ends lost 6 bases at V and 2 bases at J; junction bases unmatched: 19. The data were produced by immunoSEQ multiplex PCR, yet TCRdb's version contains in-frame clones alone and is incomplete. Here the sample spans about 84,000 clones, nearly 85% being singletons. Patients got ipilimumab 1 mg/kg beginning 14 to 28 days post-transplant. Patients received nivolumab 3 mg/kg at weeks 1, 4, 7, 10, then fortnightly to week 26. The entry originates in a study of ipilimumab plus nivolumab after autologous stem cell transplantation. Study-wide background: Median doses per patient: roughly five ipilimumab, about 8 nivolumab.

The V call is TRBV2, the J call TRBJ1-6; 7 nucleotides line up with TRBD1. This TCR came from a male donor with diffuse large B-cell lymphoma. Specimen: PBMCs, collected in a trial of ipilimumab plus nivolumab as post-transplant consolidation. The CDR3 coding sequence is TGTGCCAGCAGGGGGGTGCAAAAGATGACAGGGAGACCCTATAATTCACCCCTCCACTTT. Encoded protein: CASRGVQKMTGRPYNSPLHF.